The 3 T cell receptor beta chains below come from one sample, sequenced in a study of graft-versus-host responses after intestinal transplantation. Only in-frame clones appear in the TCRdb table, and some are missing; sequencing was by immunoSEQ multiplex PCR. The data show about 41,000 clones, around 96% seen once. Antigen specificity for these receptors is unknown. Here the sequenced sample was unstimulated CD8+ T cells sorted from spleen or lymph node cells, taken before transplant. Receptors originate from a human donor who was the organ donor for an intestinal transplant.

V is TRBV2 and J is TRBJ2-7; D remains unclear. CDR1 is SNHLY and CDR2 is FYNNEI in the germline V gene. The CDR3 contains 15 residues. Trimming left V 0 bases short and J 0 bases short, with 9 bases between. CDR3 sequence: CASSEAMFRSYEQYF. Written as DNA, the CDR3 is TGTGCCAGCAGTGAAGCGATGTTTCGCTCCTACGAGCAGTACTTC.

This chain joins TRBV2 and TRBJ1-6; TRBD1 matches 9 bases. Germline V lookup: CDR1 SNHLY, CDR2 FYNNEI. The CDR3 sequence is 14 residues long. Germline trimming cut 6 bases from V and 13 bases from J; bases unmatched to any gene: 10. Here the CDR3 DNA reads TGTGCCAGCAGGGCCGGGACAGGGATTTCCCCCCTCCACTTT. Protein sequence: CASRAGTGISPLHF.

This clone was detected once. This chain joins TRBV2 and TRBJ2-1, with TRBD2 matching 9 bases. Per germline, CDR1 SNHLY and CDR2 FYNNEI. The CDR3 totals 16 residues. V lost 5 bases and J lost 0; bases outside the gene matches: 5. The CDR3 here is CASSRISGGSYNEQFF. The CDR3 DNA is TGTGCCAGCAGTCGGATTAGCGGGGGCTCCTACAATGAGCAGTTCTTC.